These 9 T cell receptor beta chains originate from one sample sequenced in a study of T cells in Graves' hyperthyroidism and ophthalmopathy. RNA transcripts provided the source from which TCR beta CDR3 regions were amplified. HTBI primers were used for first-round RT-PCR of the TCR CDR3. TCRdb analysed the multiplex PCR reads with MiXCR anew, one entry per CDR3 protein. The data hold about 520,000 distinct CDR3 sequences, with approximately 25% observed a single time. The sample was blood. All receptors come from a woman aged 25 to 39 with Graves' ophthalmopathy.

This clonotype was recorded many times. The chain employs TRBV3-1 and TRBJ2-5, with unresolved D. The V and J ends lost 1 base and 5 bases respectively, with 11 bases between them. CDR3 length: 14 residues. Per germline, CDR1 LGHDT and CDR2 YNNKEL (reference sequence). The CDR3 DNA reads TGTGCCAGCAGCCAAGTTCCGGGTAGGGAGACCCAGTACTTC. Its protein is CASSQVPGRETQYF.

CDR3 nucleotide sequence: TGTGCCTGGAGTGCCGGGGGCTACACCTTC. As protein: CAWSAGGYTF. The chain couples TRBV30 to TRBJ1-2; D gene unclear. The CDR3 extends over 10 amino acids. V was trimmed by 1 base and J by 8 bases, leaving 5 bases between them. The germline V gene encodes CDR1 GTSNPN and CDR2 SVGIG (reference sequence).

A few counts support this clonotype. An end of the junction does not agree with germline; a read error may underlie this. The chain combines TRBV13 with TRBJ1-3; D gene uncertain. Looked up from germline, CDR1 is PRHDT and CDR2 is FYEKMQ (reference sequence). The CDR3 extends over 17 amino acids. The CDR3 nucleotides read TGTGCCAGCAGCCACCGGATGGCCGGAGGTCCTGGAAACGCCATATATTTT. Its translation: CASSHRMAGGPGNAIYF.

This clonotype was seen ten or more times. The rearrangement joins TRBV12-3 or TRBV12-4 to TRBJ1-6; possibly TRBD1 for D (5 bases). This CDR3 is 15 amino acids long. Between the trimmed V and J ends, which lost 3 bases and 5 bases, there was a span of 11 bases. The CDR3 here is CASSLGQGDNSPLHF. For the CDR3, the DNA is TGTGCCAGCAGTTTGGGCCAGGGAGATAATTCACCCCTCCACTTT.

V usage is TRBV11-2 and J usage is TRBJ1-2; D is undetermined. Germline CDR1 is SGHAT and CDR2 is FQNNGV. With 8 bases removed from V and 4 bases from J, the gap between germline ends came to 14 bases. This CDR3 region has 13 residues. The CDR3 DNA is TGTGCCAGCGGTTCGTCAGGACGCTATGGCTACACCTTC. Translated: CASGSSGRYGYTF.

The gene calls are TRBV7-9 and TRBJ1-1, with D unclear. The germline CDR1 and CDR2 sequences are SEHNR and FQNEAQ (reference sequence). Trimming removed 3 bases from V and 7 bases from J, with 9 bases in between. The CDR3 is made up of 12 amino acids. DNA of the CDR3: TGTGCCAGCAGCTTCCCTCTTGGTGAAGCTTTCTTT. This codes for CASSFPLGEAFF.

This clonotype was seen at least ten times. At one end, the junction sequence differs from germline, possibly due to a read error. The chain couples TRBV6-2 or TRBV6-3 to TRBJ1-1; maybe TRBD1 (6 bases). The germline gives CDR1 MNHEY, CDR2 SVGEGT. The CDR3 runs to 13 residues. The CDR3 coding sequence is TGTGCCGGCAGGGGACGGAGACATCAACGGGCTTTCTTT. It is translated as CAGRGRRHQRAFF.

The rearrangement joins TRBV30 to TRBJ1-1; D uncertain. CDR3 length: 13 amino acids. The ends were cut back, 0 bases at V and 1 base at J, with 6 bases in the middle. Germline values: CDR1 GTSNPN, CDR2 SVGIG (reference sequence). The CDR3 sequence is CAWSVTRNTEAFF. The CDR3 DNA is TGTGCCTGGAGTGTAACCCGGAACACTGAAGCTTTCTTT.

A few counts support this clonotype. The chain is built from TRBV12-5 and TRBJ2-3, with TRBD1 matching over 9 bases. The CDR3 totals 14 residues. V lost 6 bases and J lost 4; bases outside the gene matches: 5. Per the germline V gene, CDR1 is LGHNT and CDR2 is FRNRAP. The CDR3 loop is CASGTGGFADTQYF. The CDR3 bases are TGTGCTAGTGGGACAGGGGGTTTCGCAGATACGCAGTATTTT.